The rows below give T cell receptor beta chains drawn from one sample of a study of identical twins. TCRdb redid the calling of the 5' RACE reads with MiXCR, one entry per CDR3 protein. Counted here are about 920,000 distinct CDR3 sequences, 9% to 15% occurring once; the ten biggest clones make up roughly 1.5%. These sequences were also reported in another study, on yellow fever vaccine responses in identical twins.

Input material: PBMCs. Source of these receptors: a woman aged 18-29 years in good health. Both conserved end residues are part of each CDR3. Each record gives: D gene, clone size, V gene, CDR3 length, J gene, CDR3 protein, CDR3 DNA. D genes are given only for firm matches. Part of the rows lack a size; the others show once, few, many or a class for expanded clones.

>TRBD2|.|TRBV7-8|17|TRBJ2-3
CASSLPSGGASTDTQYF
TGTGCCAGCAGCTTACCTAGCGGGGGGGCCAGCACAGATACGCAGTATTTT
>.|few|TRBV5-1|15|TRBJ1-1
CASSARDMGATEAFF
TGCGCCAGCAGCGCACGGGACATGGGGGCCACTGAAGCTTTCTTT
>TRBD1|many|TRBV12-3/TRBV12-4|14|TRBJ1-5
CASSRTGLGQPQHF
TGTGCCAGCAGTCGGACAGGTCTAGGTCAGCCCCAGCATTTT
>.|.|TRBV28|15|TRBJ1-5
CASSIATLSRQPQHF
TGTGCCAGCAGTATCGCGACACTCTCCCGCCAGCCCCAGCATTTT
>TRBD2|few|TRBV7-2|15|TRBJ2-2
CASSPTSGATGELFF
TGTGCCAGCAGCCCCACTAGCGGCGCCACCGGGGAGCTGTTTTTT
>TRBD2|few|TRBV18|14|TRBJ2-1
CASSPPTSANEQFF
TGTGCCAGCTCACCACCGACTAGCGCTAATGAGCAGTTCTTC
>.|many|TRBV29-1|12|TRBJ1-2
CSANVVGYGYTF
TGCAGCGCGAACGTGGTCGGCTATGGCTACACCTTC
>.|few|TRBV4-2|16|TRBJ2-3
CASSQDSSGSGDTQYF
TGTGCCAGCAGCCAAGATAGCAGCGGGTCAGGGGATACGCAGTATTTT
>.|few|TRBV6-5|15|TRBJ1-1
CASSYSDAMNTEAFF
TGTGCCAGCAGTTACTCGGACGCCATGAACACTGAAGCTTTCTTT
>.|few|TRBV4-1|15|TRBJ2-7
CASSSDLAESYEQYF
TGCGCCAGCAGCTCCGACTTAGCGGAGTCCTACGAGCAGTACTTC
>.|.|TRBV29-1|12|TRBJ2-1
CSVGYGSRGQFF
TGCAGCGTTGGGTACGGCTCCAGGGGGCAGTTCTTC
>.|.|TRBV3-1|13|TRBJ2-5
CASDLTRRETQYF
TGTGCCAGCGATTTGACAAGGCGGGAGACCCAGTACTTC
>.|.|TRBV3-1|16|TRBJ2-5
CASSQDLRTDQETQYF
TGTGCCAGCAGCCAAGATCTGCGGACAGACCAAGAGACCCAGTACTTC
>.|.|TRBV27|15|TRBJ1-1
CASSFKDGRNTEAFF
TGTGCCAGCAGTTTCAAGGACGGGAGGAACACTGAAGCTTTCTTT
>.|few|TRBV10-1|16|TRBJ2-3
CASSDLRVPSTDTQYF
TGCGCCAGCAGTGATCTTAGGGTTCCTAGCACAGATACGCAGTATTTT
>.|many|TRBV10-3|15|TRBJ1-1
CAISELRGGDTEAFF
TGTGCCATCAGTGAGTTACGGGGAGGGGACACTGAAGCTTTCTTT
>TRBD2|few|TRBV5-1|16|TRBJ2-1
CASSPDLSGRVNEQFF
TGCGCCAGCAGCCCCGACCTTAGCGGGAGGGTGAATGAGCAGTTCTTC
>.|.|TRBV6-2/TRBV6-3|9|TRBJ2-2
CASGGELFF
TGTGCAAGCGGCGGGGAGCTGTTTTTT
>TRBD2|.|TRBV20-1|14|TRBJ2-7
CSAISGSGPYEQYF
TGCAGTGCTATTAGCGGGAGTGGGCCCTACGAGCAGTACTTC
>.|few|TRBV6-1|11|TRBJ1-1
CASSDDSEAFF
TGTGCCAGCAGTGACGACAGTGAAGCTTTCTTT
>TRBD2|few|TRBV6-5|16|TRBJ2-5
CASSSSGLAGIETQYF
TGTGCCAGCAGTTCCTCGGGACTAGCGGGGATAGAGACCCAGTACTTC
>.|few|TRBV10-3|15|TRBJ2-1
CAISGDASSYNEQFF
TGTGCCATCAGTGGGGACGCGAGCTCCTACAATGAGCAGTTCTTC
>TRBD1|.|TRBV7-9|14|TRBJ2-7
CASSRDRLPYEQYF
TGTGCCAGCAGCCGGGACAGACTCCCCTACGAGCAGTACTTC